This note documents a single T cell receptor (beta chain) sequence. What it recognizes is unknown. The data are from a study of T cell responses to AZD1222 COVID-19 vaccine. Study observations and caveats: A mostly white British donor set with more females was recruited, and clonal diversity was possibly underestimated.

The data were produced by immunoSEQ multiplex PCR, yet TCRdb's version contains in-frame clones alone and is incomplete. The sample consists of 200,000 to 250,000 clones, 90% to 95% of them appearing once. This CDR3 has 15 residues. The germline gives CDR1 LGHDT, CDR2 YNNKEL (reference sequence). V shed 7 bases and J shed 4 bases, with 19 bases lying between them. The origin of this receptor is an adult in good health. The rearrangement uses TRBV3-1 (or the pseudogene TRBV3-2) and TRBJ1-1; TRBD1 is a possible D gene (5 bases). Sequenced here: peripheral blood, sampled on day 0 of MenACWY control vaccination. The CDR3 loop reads CASIRVTGYITEAFF. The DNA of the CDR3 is TGTGCCAGCATCCGAGTTACAGGTTATATCACTGAAGCTTTCTTT.